This T cell receptor beta chain was identified in a study of cytomegalovirus exposure and HLA in healthy donors. Study-wide context: There were 90 million to 140 million unique TCR beta sequences, drawn from about 179 million T cells, in an earlier analysis.

J gave up 3 bases and V 4 bases, and 4 bases lay outside the gene matches. Per germline, CDR1 WSHSY and CDR2 SAAADI. The CDR3 extends over 15 amino acids. The PCR was carried out with 60 Vbeta primers and 13 Jbeta primers. This table comes from immunoSEQ multiplex PCR, and its TCRdb copy is limited to in-frame clones, with some not included. The table records approximately 97,000 clones, roughly three quarters of them present only once. The sequenced sample was PBMCs. The V gene is TRBV10-2, the J gene TRBJ2-7, with 12 bases lining up with TRBD2. The sequence came from a male donor in good health and CMV-seropositive. The CDR3, as DNA: TGCGCCAGCAGTGCACCGGGACTAGCGGGCTACGAGCAGTACTTC. This encodes CASSAPGLAGYEQYF.